This T cell receptor (beta chain) was sequenced in a study of cytomegalovirus exposure and HLA in healthy donors. It was with 60 Vbeta and 13 Jbeta primers that the PCR ran. Sequencing used immunoSEQ multiplex PCR; TCRdb keeps in-frame clones, though not all of them. The table has 120,000 or so clones, 77% seen once. A note on this clone: Its antigen is unknown.

General observations from the study: Reportedly, fewer N-insertions than the approximately 610-donor mean appeared in an Asian-associated ancestry cluster in a later analysis. Later analysis found that TCR beta chains associated with HLA were more clonally expanded than other, equally common chains. The authors later linked a missense DCLRE1C variant to TCR beta V- and J-gene trimming.

CDR1 and CDR2 from the germline V gene are MNHEY and SVGAGI. The CDR3 totals 11 residues. The V gene lost 6 bases and the J gene lost 5 bases, with 7 bases spanning the gap. The records do not include a CMV serostatus for this donor. The clonotype comes from a human donor in good health. Specimen: PBMCs. This chain joins TRBV6-5 and TRBJ1-2, with D possibly matching TRBD1 (5 bases). CDR3 nucleotides: TGTGCCAGCAGGGGGGGTTATGGCTACACCTTC. Translated, it gives CASRGGYGYTF.